The rows below give T cell receptor beta chains drawn from one sample of a study of CD8+CD57+ T cells in acquired aplastic anemia. One entry per CDR3 protein, called by TCRdb with MiXCR from the reads. This repertoire shows roughly 17,000 distinct CDR3 sequences, under 40% found once; its top ten account for 80% to 90%. Sequencing was carried out using CD8+CD57+ T cells sorted from PBMCs. All receptors derive from a human donor with aplastic anemia. CDR3s include the opening cysteine and the closing phenylalanine or tryptophan. Each record gives: V gene, D gene, J gene, clone size, CDR3 protein, CDR3 DNA. D genes are given only for firm matches. Some rows have no size entry. The others give once, few or many, or a class for an expanded clone.

V gene: TRBV5-1; D gene: TRBD1; J gene: TRBJ2-7; clone size: NA; CDR3 protein: CASSPSGTATYEQYF; CDR3 DNA: TGCGCCAGCAGCCCCTCCGGGACAGCAACCTACGAGCAGTACTTC
V gene: TRBV28; D gene: NA; J gene: TRBJ1-6; clone size: many; CDR3 protein: CASSFLDYNSPLHF; CDR3 DNA: TGTGCCAGCAGTTTTTTAGACTATAATTCACCCCTCCACTTT
V gene: TRBV5-1; D gene: NA; J gene: TRBJ1-2; clone size: NA; CDR3 protein: CASSLEGLGGYTF; CDR3 DNA: TGCGCCAGCAGCTTGGAAGGGCTCGGCGGCTACACCTTC
V gene: TRBV7-8; D gene: NA; J gene: TRBJ2-7; clone size: NA; CDR3 protein: CASSSRRDHERYF; CDR3 DNA: TGTGCCAGCAGCTCACGCCGGGACCACGAGCGGTACTTC
V gene: TRBV2; D gene: NA; J gene: TRBJ2-3; clone size: NA; CDR3 protein: CASSEGLTDTQYF; CDR3 DNA: TGTGCCAGCAGTGAGGGACTCACAGATACGCAGTATTTT
V gene: TRBV5-5; D gene: NA; J gene: TRBJ1-1; clone size: once; CDR3 protein: CASSPRSGMNTEAFF; CDR3 DNA: TGTGCCAGCAGCCCCCGCAGTGGGATGAACACTGAAGCTTTCTTT
V gene: TRBV19; D gene: NA; J gene: TRBJ2-2; clone size: few; CDR3 protein: CASASWSDTGELFF; CDR3 DNA: TGTGCCAGTGCGTCTTGGAGCGACACCGGGGAGCTGTTTTTT
V gene: TRBV11-2; D gene: TRBD1; J gene: TRBJ2-7; clone size: many; CDR3 protein: CASSPTGFDEQYF; CDR3 DNA: TGTGCCAGCAGCCCGACAGGGTTCGACGAGCAGTACTTC
V gene: TRBV19; D gene: NA; J gene: TRBJ2-1; clone size: many; CDR3 protein: CASSILGASYNEQFF; CDR3 DNA: TGTGCCAGTAGTATCTTGGGGGCCTCCTACAATGAGCAGTTCTTC
V gene: TRBV5-1; D gene: NA; J gene: TRBJ1-1; clone size: NA; CDR3 protein: CASSLATGSHTEAFF; CDR3 DNA: TGCGCCAGCAGCTTGGCTACAGGGTCCCACACTGAAGCTTTCTTT
V gene: TRBV7-6; D gene: NA; J gene: TRBJ2-2; clone size: many; CDR3 protein: CASSQKGTARGGYANTGELFF; CDR3 DNA: TGTGCCAGCAGCCAGAAAGGGACAGCTAGAGGAGGGTACGCGAACACCGGGGAGCTGTTTTTT
V gene: TRBV12-5; D gene: TRBD1; J gene: TRBJ1-6; clone size: many; CDR3 protein: CASALIEQGAYNSPLHF; CDR3 DNA: TGTGCTAGTGCCCTTATCGAGCAGGGGGCCTATAATTCACCCCTCCACTTT
V gene: TRBV7-8; D gene: TRBD2; J gene: TRBJ2-5; clone size: medium-sized; CDR3 protein: CASSLGTSGGGSQETQYF; CDR3 DNA: TGTGCCAGCAGCTTGGGGACTAGCGGGGGGGGGAGCCAAGAGACCCAGTACTTC
V gene: TRBV2; D gene: NA; J gene: TRBJ2-2; clone size: few; CDR3 protein: CASSWSNAGELFF; CDR3 DNA: TGTGCCAGCAGTTGGTCAAACGCCGGGGAGCTGTTTTTT
V gene: TRBV15; D gene: NA; J gene: TRBJ1-1; clone size: few; CDR3 protein: CATSRARGNTEAFF; CDR3 DNA: TGTGCCACCAGCAGGGCAAGAGGGAACACTGAAGCTTTCTTT
V gene: TRBV12-3/TRBV12-4; D gene: TRBD1; J gene: TRBJ1-4; clone size: many; CDR3 protein: CASSYDPWQGAEKLFF; CDR3 DNA: TGTGCCAGCAGTTATGACCCGTGGCAGGGGGCTGAAAAACTGTTTTTT
V gene: TRBV5-1; D gene: NA; J gene: TRBJ2-7; clone size: NA; CDR3 protein: CASSSMRGPHYEQYF; CDR3 DNA: TGCGCCAGCAGCTCAATGCGGGGGCCGCACTACGAGCAGTACTTC